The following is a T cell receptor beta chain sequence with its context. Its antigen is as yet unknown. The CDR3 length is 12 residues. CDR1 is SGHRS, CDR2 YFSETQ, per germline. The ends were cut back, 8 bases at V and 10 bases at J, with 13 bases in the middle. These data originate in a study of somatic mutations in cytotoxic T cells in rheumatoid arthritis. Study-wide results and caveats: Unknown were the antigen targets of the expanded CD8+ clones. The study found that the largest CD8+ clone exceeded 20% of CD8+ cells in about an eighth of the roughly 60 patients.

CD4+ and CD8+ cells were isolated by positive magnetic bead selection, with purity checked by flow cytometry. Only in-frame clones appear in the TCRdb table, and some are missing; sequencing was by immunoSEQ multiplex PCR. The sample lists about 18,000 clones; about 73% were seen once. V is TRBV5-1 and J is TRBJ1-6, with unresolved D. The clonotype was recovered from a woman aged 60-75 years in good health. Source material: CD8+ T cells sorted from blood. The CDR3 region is CASRRVGSPLHF. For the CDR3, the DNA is TGCGCCAGTCGGAGGGTAGGCTCACCCCTCCACTTT.